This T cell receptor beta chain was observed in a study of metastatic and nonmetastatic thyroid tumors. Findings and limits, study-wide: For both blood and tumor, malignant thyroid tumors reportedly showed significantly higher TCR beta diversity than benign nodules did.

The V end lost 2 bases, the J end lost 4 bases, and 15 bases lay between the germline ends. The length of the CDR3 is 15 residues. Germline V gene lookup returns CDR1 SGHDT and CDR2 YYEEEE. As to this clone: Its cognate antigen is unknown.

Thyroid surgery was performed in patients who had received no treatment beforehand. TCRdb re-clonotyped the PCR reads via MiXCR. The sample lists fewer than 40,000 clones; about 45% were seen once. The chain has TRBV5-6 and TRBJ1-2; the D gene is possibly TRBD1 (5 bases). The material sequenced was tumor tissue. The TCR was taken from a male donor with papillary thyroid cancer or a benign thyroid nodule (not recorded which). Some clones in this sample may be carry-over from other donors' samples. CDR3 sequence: CASSFRGTRGYGYTF. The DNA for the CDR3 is TGTGCCAGCAGCTTTCGCGGGACGCGAGGCTATGGCTACACCTTC. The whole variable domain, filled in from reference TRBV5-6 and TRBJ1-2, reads DAGVTQSPTHLIKTRGQQVTLRCSPKSGHDTVSWYQQALGQGPQFIFQYYEEEERQRGNFPDRFSGHQFPNYSSELNVNALLLGDSALYLCASSFRGTRGYGYTFGSGTRLTVV.